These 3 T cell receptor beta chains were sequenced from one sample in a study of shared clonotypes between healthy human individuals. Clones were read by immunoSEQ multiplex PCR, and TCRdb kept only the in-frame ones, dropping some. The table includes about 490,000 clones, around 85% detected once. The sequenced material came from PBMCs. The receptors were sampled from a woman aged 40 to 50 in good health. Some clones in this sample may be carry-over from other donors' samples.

CDR3: CASILGGGSDGYTF. The CDR3 bases are TGTGCCAGCATCCTTGGGGGGGGCTCCGATGGCTACACCTTC. The genes are TRBV28 and TRBJ1-2; possible D gene TRBD1, 6 bases. Germline loops: CDR1 MDHEN, CDR2 SYDVKM. V was pared by 7 bases and J by 6 bases, with 18 bases between. The CDR3 sequence is 14 residues long.

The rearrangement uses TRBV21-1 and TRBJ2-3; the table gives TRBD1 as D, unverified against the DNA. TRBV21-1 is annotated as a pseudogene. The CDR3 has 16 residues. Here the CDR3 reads CASRSPGTGGKGTQYF. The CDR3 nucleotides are TGTGCCAGCAGGTCCCCCGGGACAGGGGGCAAGGGTACGCAGTATTTT.

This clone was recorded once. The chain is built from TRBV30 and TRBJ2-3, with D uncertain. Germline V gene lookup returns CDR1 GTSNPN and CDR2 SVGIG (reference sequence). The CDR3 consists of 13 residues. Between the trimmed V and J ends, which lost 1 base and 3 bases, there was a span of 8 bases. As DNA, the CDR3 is TGTGCCTGGAGTGGGGGTTTGACAGATACGCAGTATTTT. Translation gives CAWSGGLTDTQYF.